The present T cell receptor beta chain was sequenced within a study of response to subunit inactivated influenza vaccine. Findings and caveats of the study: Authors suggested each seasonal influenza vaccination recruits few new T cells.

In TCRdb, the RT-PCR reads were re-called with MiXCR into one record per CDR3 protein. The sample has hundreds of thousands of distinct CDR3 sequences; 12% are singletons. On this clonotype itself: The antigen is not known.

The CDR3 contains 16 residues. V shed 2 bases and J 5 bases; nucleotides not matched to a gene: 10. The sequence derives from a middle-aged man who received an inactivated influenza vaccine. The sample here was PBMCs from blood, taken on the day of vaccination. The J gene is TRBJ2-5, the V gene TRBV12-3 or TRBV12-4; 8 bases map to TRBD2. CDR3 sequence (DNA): TGTGCCAGCAGTTTATCCACGGGGGGGAAAGGGGAGACCCAGTACTTC. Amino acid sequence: CASSLSTGGKGETQYF.